The 22 T cell receptor beta chains listed next were all sequenced from one sample in a study of blood T cell repertoires in COVID-19. Sequencing was performed with immunoSEQ multiplex PCR; in TCRdb, only in-frame clones are kept and a portion is missing. This table has about 190,000 clones, approximately 90% appearing once. Sample: peripheral blood. The receptor set was obtained from a man between 65 and 79 years old with active or convalescent COVID-19.

J is TRBJ1-4 and V is TRBV6-2 or TRBV6-3; 7 bases line up with TRBD1. This CDR3 comprises 16 residues. Germline trimming cut 6 bases from V and 6 bases from J; bases unmatched to any gene: 13. Germline V gene lookup returns CDR1 MNHEY and CDR2 SVGEGT. CDR3 sequence: CASSPRRGLLYEKLFF. The DNA for the CDR3 is TGTGCCAGCAGCCCTAGGAGGGGGCTTTTATATGAAAAACTGTTTTTT.

V and J are TRBV25-1 and TRBJ1-5; TRBD1 is a possible D gene (5 bases). The germline gives CDR1 MGHDK, CDR2 SYGVNS. The ends were cut back, 10 bases at V and 6 bases at J, with 13 bases in the middle. This CDR3 contains 12 residues. The CDR3 here is CATSTGVQPQHF. Here the CDR3 DNA reads TGTGCCACCAGCACGGGGGTTCAGCCCCAGCATTTT.

The genes are TRBV6-5 and TRBJ2-7, with D perhaps matching TRBD1 (6 bases). V was cut by 5 bases and J by 1 base, with 9 bases left in between. There are 13 residues in the CDR3. The germline V gene encodes CDR1 MNHEY and CDR2 SVGAGI. The CDR3: CASSPGVSYEQYF. In nucleotides, the CDR3 is TGTGCCAGCAGTCCAGGGGTGTCCTACGAGCAGTACTTC.

The V and J genes are TRBV7-9 and TRBJ2-1; 9 positions match TRBD1. With 5 bases clipped from V and 4 bases from J, the junction kept 6 bases outside the gene matches. This CDR3 has 15 amino acids. Looked up from germline, CDR1 is SEHNR and CDR2 is FQNEAQ (reference sequence). The CDR3 loop is CASSKPGQGYNEQFF. The CDR3 DNA reads as TGTGCCAGCAGCAAACCGGGACAGGGATACAATGAGCAGTTCTTC.

This chain joins TRBV30 and TRBJ2-5; D not resolved. In germline, CDR1 is GTSNPN, CDR2 SVGIG (reference sequence). Deletions cut 0 bases from V and 3 bases from J, with 8 bases between. This CDR3 spans 13 amino acids. This chain's CDR3 is CAWSVRSEETQYF. CDR3 DNA: TGTGCCTGGAGTGTACGAAGCGAAGAGACCCAGTACTTC.

This chain links TRBV24-1 with TRBJ1-4, with D possibly matching TRBD1 (6 bases). V lost 6 bases, J lost 8 bases, and 15 bases lay in between. Germline CDR1 is KGHDR and CDR2 is SFDVKD. There are 14 residues in the CDR3. The CDR3, as DNA: TGTGCCACCAGTCTAGGGGGGGCTGAGGAAAAACTGTTTTTT. Amino acids: CATSLGGAEEKLFF.

V usage is TRBV7-2 and J usage is TRBJ2-7; 8 positions match TRBD2. The CDR3 extends over 15 amino acids. The germline V gene has CDR1 SGHTA and CDR2 FQGNSA. The junction had 4 bases not matched to a gene; V was cut back by 1 base and J by 2 bases. The CDR3 DNA reads TGTGCCAGCAGCTTAGGGGGGACTAGACCCTACGAGCAGTACTTC. The encoded protein is CASSLGGTRPYEQYF.

This sequence joins TRBV9 and TRBJ2-7; 8 positions match TRBD1. V lost 4 bases, J lost 2 bases, and 8 bases stayed unmatched. This CDR3 contains 15 residues. Germline CDR1 is SGDLS and CDR2 is YYNGEE. The CDR3 DNA reads TGTGCCAGCAGCCCCTGGGACAGGCTAACCTACGAGCAGTACTTC. It translates to CASSPWDRLTYEQYF.

This chain links TRBV3-1 (or the pseudogene TRBV3-2) with TRBJ2-5; D not resolved. CDR1 is LGHDT and CDR2 is YNNKEL in the germline V gene (reference sequence). CDR3 length: 14 residues. Trimming took off 1 base at V and 5 bases at J, with 11 bases between the two ends. The CDR3 region has the DNA TGTGCCAGCAGCCAAGGTAGTGTTCCTGAGACCCAGTACTTC. This codes for CASSQGSVPETQYF.

This chain links TRBV15 with TRBJ2-1; TRBD2 matches 14 bases. V dropped 0 bases and J dropped 0; count of bases not matched to a gene: 7. Looked up from germline, CDR1 is LNHNV and CDR2 is YYDKDF (reference sequence). The length of the CDR3 is 20 residues. The CDR3 bases are TGTGCCACCAGCAGAGATTTGGGACTAGCGGGGGTTTACTCCTACAATGAGCAGTTCTTC. Protein: CATSRDLGLAGVYSYNEQFF.

The sample holds one count of this clone. The chain joins TRBV10-2 to TRBJ1-6; weak D call: TRBD1 (6 bases). The CDR3 is 15 residues long. The germline gives CDR1 WSHSY, CDR2 SAAADI. Trimming left V 4 bases short and J 5 bases short, with 12 bases between. The CDR3 bases are TGCGCCAGCAGTGCCAGGGACAAAAATAATTCACCCCTCCACTTT. As protein: CASSARDKNNSPLHF.

The chain uses TRBV21-1 and TRBJ1-3; no DNA check was done on the table's D call, TRBD1. TRBV21-1 is annotated as a pseudogene. The CDR3 extends over 15 amino acids. The CDR3 bases are TGCGAAGGGGGAGCAAACAGGGTGCGATTGAACACCATATATTTT. It translates to CEGGANRVRLNTIYF.

The chain recombines TRBV7-8 with TRBJ2-1; TRBD2 matches at 9 bases. J gave up 5 bases and V 7 bases, and 15 bases lay outside the gene matches. This CDR3 is built from 17 residues. Germline V gene data show CDR1 as SGHVS and CDR2 as FQNEAQ. CDR3 sequence: CASIPSGRFNDDNEQFF. The CDR3 region has the DNA TGTGCCAGCATCCCGAGCGGGAGGTTCAATGACGACAATGAGCAGTTCTTC.

The gene calls are TRBV30 and TRBJ2-1, with 7 bases identical to TRBD1. CDR1 is GTSNPN, CDR2 SVGIG, per germline (reference sequence). V lost 4 bases and J lost 8; bases outside the gene matches: 8. This CDR3 is 13 amino acids long. As DNA, the CDR3 is TGTGCCTGGAACTTCGACAGGGACGATGAGCAGTTCTTC. Translation: CAWNFDRDDEQFF. Filled out from reference TRBV30 and TRBJ2-1, the complete variable domain reads SQTIHQWPATLVQPVGSPLSLECTVEGTSNPNLYWYRQAAGRGLQLLFYSVGIGQISSEVPQNLSASRPQDRQFILSSKKLLLSDSGFYLCAWNFDRDDEQFFGPGTRLTVL.

This chain joins TRBV15 and TRBJ2-7, with TRBD2 matching 14 bases. This CDR3 is 15 amino acids long. V shed 4 bases, J shed 7 bases, and the junction held 6 bases outside the gene matches. Germline loops: CDR1 LNHNV, CDR2 YYDKDF (reference sequence). CDR3 DNA: TGTGCCACCAGCACCAGACTAGCGGGAGGGTTAGAGCAGTACTTC. Translated: CATSTRLAGGLEQYF.

The chain couples TRBV18 to TRBJ2-2; D is unclear. This CDR3 has 15 residues. Germline CDR1 KGHSH, CDR2 LQKENI. V lost 2 bases, J lost 6 bases, and 13 bases lay in between. CDR3 nucleotides: TGTGCCAGCTCACCATGGGTTGGAGACCCCGGGGAGCTGTTTTTT. Translation: CASSPWVGDPGELFF.

CDR3 coding DNA: TGTGCCAGCAGTTTAATCCAGGGTTTCAACACTGAAGCTTTCTTT. Translating gives CASSLIQGFNTEAFF. The chain couples TRBV28 to TRBJ1-1, with D possibly matching TRBD1 (5 bases). This CDR3 spans 15 amino acids. Trimming removed 2 bases from V and 2 bases from J, with 12 bases in between. Per the germline V gene, CDR1 is MDHEN and CDR2 is SYDVKM.

This clone was counted once. V gene TRBV19 combines with J gene TRBJ1-5, with D possibly TRBD1 on 6 matching bases. The CDR3 runs to 15 residues. V was trimmed by 6 bases and J by 4 bases, leaving 16 bases between them. CDR1 and CDR2 (germline): LNHDA, SQIVND (reference sequence). The CDR3 DNA is TGTGCCAGTAGCCGAGCAGGGACACTGAATCAGCCCCAGCATTTT. As protein: CASSRAGTLNQPQHF.

This chain connects TRBV5-4 to TRBJ2-1, with D hard to call. V dropped 0 bases and J dropped 0 bases, with 7 bases sitting between them. Germline V gene sequence: CDR1 SGHNT, CDR2 YYREEE (reference sequence). The CDR3 spans 15 residues. Here the CDR3 DNA reads TGTGCCAGCAGCTTGGACTGGAGCTCCTACAATGAGCAGTTCTTC. Protein: CASSLDWSSYNEQFF.

The chain employs TRBV28 and TRBJ1-1, with 9 bases fitting TRBD1. The CDR3 length is 16 residues. The J segment lost 1 base and the V segment lost 6 bases, leaving 9 bases of the junction unmatched. In germline, CDR1 is MDHEN, CDR2 SYDVKM. CDR3 nucleotides: TGTGCCAGCAGACTTAGACAGGGGGGCGAGAACACTGAAGCTTTCTTT. Translated, it gives CASRLRQGGENTEAFF. Full variable domain (missing parts from reference TRBV28 and TRBJ1-1): DVKVTQSSRYLVKRTGEKVFLECVQDMDHENMFWYRQDPGLGLRLIYFSYDVKMKEKGDIPEGYSVSREKKERFSLILESASTNQTSMYLCASRLRQGGENTEAFFGQGTRLTVV.

The J gene is TRBJ2-2, the V gene TRBV4-3; 9 nucleotides agree with TRBD2. The germline V gene has CDR1 LGHNA and CDR2 YSLEER. Germline trimming cut 1 base from V and 5 bases from J; bases unmatched to any gene: 5. This CDR3 comprises 16 residues. CDR3 bases: TGCGCCAGCAGCCAAGCCGGAGCGGGAGGTACCGGGGAGCTGTTTTTT. It translates to CASSQAGAGGTGELFF.

V gene TRBV11-3 combines with J gene TRBJ1-1; no definite D call. Germline V gene sequence: CDR1 SGHNT, CDR2 YENEEA. V lost 7 bases, J lost 1 base, and 13 bases lay in between. This CDR3 comprises 14 residues. DNA of the CDR3: TGTGCCAGCAACTTGGGTGGAGAGAACACTGAAGCTTTCTTT. Translation gives CASNLGGENTEAFF. Full variable domain (rest looked up from reference TRBV11-3 and TRBJ1-1): EAGVVQSPRYKIIEKKQPVAFWCNPISGHNTLYWYLQNLGQGPELLIRYENEEAVDDSQLPKDRFSAERLKGVDSTLKIQPAELGDSAVYLCASNLGGENTEAFFGQGTRLTVV.